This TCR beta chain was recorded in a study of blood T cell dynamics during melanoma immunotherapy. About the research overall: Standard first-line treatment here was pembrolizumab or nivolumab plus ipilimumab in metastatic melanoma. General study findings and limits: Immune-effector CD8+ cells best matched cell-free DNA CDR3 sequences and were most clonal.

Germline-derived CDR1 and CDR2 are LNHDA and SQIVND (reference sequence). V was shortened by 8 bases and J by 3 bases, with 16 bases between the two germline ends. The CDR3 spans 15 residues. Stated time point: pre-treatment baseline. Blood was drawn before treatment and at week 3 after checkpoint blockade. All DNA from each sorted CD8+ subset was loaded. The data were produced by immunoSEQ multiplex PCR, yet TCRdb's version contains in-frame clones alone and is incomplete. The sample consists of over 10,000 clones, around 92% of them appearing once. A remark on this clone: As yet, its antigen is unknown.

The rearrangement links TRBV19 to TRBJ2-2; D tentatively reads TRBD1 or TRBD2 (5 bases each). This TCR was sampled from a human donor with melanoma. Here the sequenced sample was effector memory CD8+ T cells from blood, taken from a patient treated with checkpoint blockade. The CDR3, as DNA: TGTGCCAGTTCGGGACCACCCTGGGACACCGGGGAGCTGTTTTTT. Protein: CASSGPPWDTGELFF.